The text below deals with one TCR beta chain. The V segment lost 0 bases and the J segment 8 bases; nucleotides outside the gene matches: 6. This CDR3 comprises 15 residues. Per the germline V gene, CDR1 is SGHRS and CDR2 is YFSETQ. The sample is drawn from a study of blood T cell repertoires in COVID-19. Study details: Spain, Italy and the United States supplied samples that represented acute and convalescent COVID-19. Sample material is recorded as cDNA or gDNA derived from T cells, B-cell-depleted T cells, or PBMCs.

In the original processing: Nucleated cell counts were estimated from reference gene primer amplification. Sequencing was performed with immunoSEQ multiplex PCR; in TCRdb, only in-frame clones are kept and a portion is missing. That table gives V, J and clone size, and the DNA gave D and trimming. The sample comprises tens of thousands of clones, 75% to 90% of which are singletons, and roughly a tenth rests with the top ten. The rearrangement joins TRBV5-1 to TRBJ2-1; 9 positions match TRBD2. The sample taken for sequencing was peripheral blood. This TCR came from a human donor in a cohort sampled during active COVID-19. CDR3 DNA: TGCGCCAGCAGCTTGGTGGGACTAGCACGCGATGAGCAGTTCTTC. Its protein product is CASSLVGLARDEQFF.